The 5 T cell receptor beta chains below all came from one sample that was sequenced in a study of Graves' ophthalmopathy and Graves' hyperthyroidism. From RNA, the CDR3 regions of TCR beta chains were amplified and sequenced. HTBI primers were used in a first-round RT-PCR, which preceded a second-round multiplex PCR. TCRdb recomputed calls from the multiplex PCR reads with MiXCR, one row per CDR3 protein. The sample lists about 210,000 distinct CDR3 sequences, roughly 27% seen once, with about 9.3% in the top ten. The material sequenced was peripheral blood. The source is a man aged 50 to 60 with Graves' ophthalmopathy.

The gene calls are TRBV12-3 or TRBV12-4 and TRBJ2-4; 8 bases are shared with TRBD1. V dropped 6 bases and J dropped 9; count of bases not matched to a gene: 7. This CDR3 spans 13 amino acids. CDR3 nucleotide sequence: TGTGCCAGCAGAACCGGACAGGGTGTCATTCAGTACTTC. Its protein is CASRTGQGVIQYF.

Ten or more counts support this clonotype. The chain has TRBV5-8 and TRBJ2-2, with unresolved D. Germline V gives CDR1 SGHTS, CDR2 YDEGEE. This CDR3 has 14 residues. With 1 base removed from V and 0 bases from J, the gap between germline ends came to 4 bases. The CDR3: CASSLLTNTGELFF. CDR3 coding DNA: TGTGCCAGCAGCTTGTTGACGAACACCGGGGAGCTGTTTTTT.

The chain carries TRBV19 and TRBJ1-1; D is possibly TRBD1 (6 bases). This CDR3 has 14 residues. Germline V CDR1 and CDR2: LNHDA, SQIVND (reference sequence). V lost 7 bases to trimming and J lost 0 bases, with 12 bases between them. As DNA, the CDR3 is TGTGCCAGTAATGAGGGGGGTATGAACACTGAAGCTTTCTTT. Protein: CASNEGGMNTEAFF.

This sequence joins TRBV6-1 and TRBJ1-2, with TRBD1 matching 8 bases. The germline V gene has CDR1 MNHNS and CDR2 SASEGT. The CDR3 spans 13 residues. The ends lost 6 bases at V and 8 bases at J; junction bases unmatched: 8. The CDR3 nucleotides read TGTGCCAGCAGACCCACAGGGGGTGAAGGCTACACCTTC. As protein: CASRPTGGEGYTF.

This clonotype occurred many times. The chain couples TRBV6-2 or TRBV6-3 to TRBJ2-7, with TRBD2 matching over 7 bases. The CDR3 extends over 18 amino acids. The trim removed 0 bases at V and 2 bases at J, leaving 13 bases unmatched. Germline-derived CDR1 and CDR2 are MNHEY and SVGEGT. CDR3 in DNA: TGTGCCAGCAGTTACTCGAAGCGGGGTCCCGAACCCCCCTACGAGCAGTACTTC. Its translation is CASSYSKRGPEPPYEQYF.